A selection of T cell receptor beta chains follows, all from one sample in a study of blood T cell repertoires in COVID-19. Only in-frame clones appear in the TCRdb table, and some are missing; sequencing was by immunoSEQ multiplex PCR. The repertoire holds approximately 330,000 clones, with about 90% as singletons. Input material: PBMCs or T cells enriched from blood (not recorded which). The receptors derive from a woman aged 25 to 39 who had recovered from COVID-19. CDR3s include the opening cysteine and the closing phenylalanine or tryptophan. The D gene is left open where the match is weak. Part of the rows lack a size; the others show once, few, many or a class for expanded clones.

.,.,TRBJ1-1,TRBV18,TGTGCCAGCTCACTCGCTCGGGACACTGAAGCTTTCTTT,CASSLARDTEAFF
.,TRBD1,TRBJ2-1,TRBV18,TGTGCCAGCTCACCATTAGGACAGGGTCCCTACAATGAGCAGTTCTTC,CASSPLGQGPYNEQFF
.,.,TRBJ1-5,TRBV27,TGTGCCAGCAGTTTAGGAGGTCAGCCCCAGCATTTT,CASSLGGQPQHF
.,TRBD2,TRBJ2-3,TRBV6-1,TGTGCCAGCAGTGCCCTTTGGATAGCGGGAGCGTCTACAGATACGCAGTATTTT,CASSALWIAGASTDTQYF
.,TRBD1,TRBJ1-2,TRBV4-3,TGCGCCAGCAGCCAGGACAGGGACTATGGCTACACCTTC,CASSQDRDYGYTF
once,TRBD2,TRBJ2-2,TRBV6-2/TRBV6-3,TGTGCCAGCAGTTACTCCTCGCCAGGGAGCGGGGAAAACACCGGGGAGCTGTTTTTT,CASSYSSPGSGENTGELFF
.,TRBD2,TRBJ2-7,TRBV7-2,TGTGCCAGCAGCCCGGGGGAGGGAACCCTGGGCGAGCAGTACTTC,CASSPGEGTLGEQYF
few,.,TRBJ1-2,TRBV5-6,TGTGCCAGCAGCCAACAGGGAGACTATGGCTACACCTTC,CASSQQGDYGYTF
once,.,TRBJ1-3,TRBV19,TGTGCCAGTAGTCAGGGGAGCTCTGGAAACACCATATATTTT,CASSQGSSGNTIYF
.,TRBD1,TRBJ1-4,TRBV7-9,TGTGCCAGCAGCTCAAGACAGGGAAGAGAAGAAAAACTGTTTTTT,CASSSRQGREEKLFF
once,.,TRBJ1-2,TRBV16,TGTGCCAGCAGCCAAGGAACAGAGAACTATGGCTACACCTTC,CASSQGTENYGYTF
.,TRBD1,TRBJ2-5,TRBV2,TGTGCCAGCGGCGGGACAGGGGAATCGGAGACCCAGTACTTC,CASGGTGESETQYF
.,.,TRBJ1-2,TRBV5-1,TGCGCCAGTCGCGGTACAGCGGCTAACTATGGCTACACCTTC,CASRGTAANYGYTF
.,TRBD2,TRBJ2-7,TRBV20-1,TGCAGTGCTAGTCGGGGCGGGAGGGCCATCGAGCAGTACTTC,CSASRGGRAIEQYF
.,.,TRBJ2-1,TRBV28,TGTGCCAGCAGTTTATTTCCCCACCCCTGGTACGGGAATGAGCAGTTCTTC,CASSLFPHPWYGNEQFF
.,.,TRBJ1-1,TRBV6-5,TGTGCCAGCAGGAGCGGGACGGCGACTGAAGCTTTCTTT,CASRSGTATEAFF
.,TRBD1,TRBJ2-1,TRBV18,TGTGCCAGCTCCCAAGGGACAGGGGGGTTCGATGAGCAGTTCTTC,CASSQGTGGFDEQFF
.,.,TRBJ2-1,TRBV2,TGTGCCAGCAGAAACGCGGGAGAGCAGTTCTTC,CASRNAGEQFF
.,.,TRBJ2-2,TRBV2,TGTGCCAGCATGTGGGGGCCTATGAACACCGGGGAGCTGTTTTTT,CASMWGPMNTGELFF
once,.,TRBJ2-1,TRBV30,TGTGCCTGTCTACAGGGTCAGGGGCTCTCCTACAATGAGCAGTTCTTC,CACLQGQGLSYNEQFF
.,.,TRBJ2-1,TRBV18,TGTGCCAGCTCACCACCTTCGTACAATGAGCAGTTCTTC,CASSPPSYNEQFF
.,.,TRBJ1-2,TRBV6-2/TRBV6-3,TGTGCCAGCAGTTACTCGGCAGGTCTTAACTATGGCTACACCTTC,CASSYSAGLNYGYTF
.,TRBD1,TRBJ2-7,TRBV11-2,TGTGCCAGCAGCTCCCACTACCGGACGACAGGGATGGTCTACGAGCAGTACTTC,CASSSHYRTTGMVYEQYF
.,.,TRBJ2-1,TRBV4-1,TGCGCCAGCAGCCACGGCTTAGCGGACAATGAGCAGTTCTTC,CASSHGLADNEQFF
.,.,TRBJ1-5,TRBV28,TGTGCCAGCAGTTTACCCGGACATAGCAATCAGCCCCAGCATTTT,CASSLPGHSNQPQHF
once,TRBD1,TRBJ2-1,TRBV28,TGTGCCAGCAGCACAGGGGCGCAAGGCAATGAGCAGTTCTTC,CASSTGAQGNEQFF
.,.,TRBJ1-4,TRBV6-5,TGTGCCAGCAGTTCAACGGGCTCCCCCGGGGGAGAAAAACTGTTTTTT,CASSSTGSPGGEKLFF
once,TRBD1,TRBJ2-3,TRBV24-1,TGTGCCACCGGGACAGGGGGGTCAGATACGCAGTATTTT,CATGTGGSDTQYF
.,.,TRBJ2-1,TRBV27,TGTGCCAGCAGCCTCTCTATTGCCTCCTACAATGAGCAGTTCTTC,CASSLSIASYNEQFF
.,TRBD2,TRBJ2-1,TRBV11-2,TGTGCCAGCAGCTTGACTAGCGAACACAATGAGCAGTTCTTC,CASSLTSEHNEQFF
.,.,TRBJ2-1,TRBV2,TGTGCCAGCAGTGGTACAGGGTCCTACAATGAGCAGTTCTTC,CASSGTGSYNEQFF
.,.,TRBJ1-2,TRBV27,TGTGCCAGCAGTATAAACTATACCGATGGCTACACCTTC,CASSINYTDGYTF
.,TRBD1,TRBJ1-2,TRBV3-1/TRBV3-2,TGTGCCAGCAGCCAAGGTCTCGGGACAGGCTATGGCTACACCTTC,CASSQGLGTGYGYTF
.,.,TRBJ2-5,TRBV7-9,TGTGCCAGCAGCTTACAGGGGATTGCGGGAGAGACCCAGTACTTC,CASSLQGIAGETQYF
.,TRBD2,TRBJ2-3,TRBV7-2,TGTGCCAGCAGCTTTCTAGCGGAGAGCACAGATACGCAGTATTTT,CASSFLAESTDTQYF
.,.,TRBJ1-1,TRBV18,TGTGCCAGCTCACCACAAGGACAACCGGCCTCGAACACTGAAGCTTTCTTT,CASSPQGQPASNTEAFF
.,.,TRBJ2-7,TRBV10-3,TGTGCCACTCAAAAATCCAGGGGACGCGAGCAGTACTTC,CATQKSRGREQYF
once,.,TRBJ1-6,TRBV3-1/TRBV3-2,TGTGCCAGCAGCCAAGAGGAGAATTCACCCCTCCACTTT,CASSQEENSPLHF
few,TRBD1,TRBJ1-1,TRBV12-5,TGTGCTAGTGGTTTCCACAGGGGAGCTTTCTTT,CASGFHRGAFF
.,TRBD1,TRBJ1-1,TRBV2,TGTGCCAGCAGTACCCAAACTCAGGGGGCCTCGAAGAACACTGAAGCTTTCTTT,CASSTQTQGASKNTEAFF
.,.,TRBJ1-5,TRBV18,TGTGCCAGCTCACCGCGCAAGGGGGACAATCAGCCCCAGCATTTT,CASSPRKGDNQPQHF
.,.,TRBJ1-5,TRBV6-1,TGTGCCAGCAGTGAATTAGGCAATCAGCCCCAGCATTTT,CASSELGNQPQHF
.,.,TRBJ1-6,TRBV21-1,TGTGCCAGCAGCACACGGACAGATAGACGACCCTATAATTCACCCCTCCACTTT,CASSTRTDRRPYNSPLHF
.,.,TRBJ2-7,TRBV9,TGTGCCAGCAGCTTGAGCCCAGGGGCCTACGAGCAGTACTTC,CASSLSPGAYEQYF
.,.,TRBJ2-1,TRBV4-2,TGTGCCAGCAGCGGTGCTAGCGAAAGGGGTGAGCAGTTCTTC,CASSGASERGEQFF
.,TRBD2,TRBJ2-1,TRBV19,TGTGCCAGTAGTCCATGGGCGGGAGATGGGAGGACACACGGGGAGCAGTTCTTC,CASSPWAGDGRTHGEQFF